Following are 11 T cell receptor beta chains from one sample sequenced in a study of T cells after yellow fever vaccination. TCRdb re-called the 5' RACE reads with MiXCR, one entry per CDR3 protein. The sample contains 150,000 to 200,000 distinct CDR3 sequences, 9.3% of which appear only once. Here the sequenced sample was CD8+ T cells sorted from PBMCs, taken 45 days after the yellow fever booster vaccination. The origin of the receptors is a young man who received the YFV17D yellow fever vaccine.

In this sample, this clonotype turned up many times. V usage is TRBV6-1 and J usage is TRBJ2-7; D unclear. The CDR3 spans 12 residues. The germline V gene encodes CDR1 MNHNS and CDR2 SASEGT. V gave up 10 bases and J gave up 6 bases, with 16 bases separating them. CDR3 nucleotides: TGTGCCACTCGGAGAGGCGGATTCGAGCAGTACTTC. Amino acids: CATRRGGFEQYF.

V is TRBV28 and J is TRBJ2-7, with D tentatively TRBD1 or TRBD2 (7 bases each). Trimming stripped 6 bases from V and 4 bases from J, with 16 bases between. Germline values: CDR1 MDHEN, CDR2 SYDVKM. The CDR3 length is 14 residues. The CDR3 loop is CASSAGDSLYEQYV. DNA for the CDR3: TGTGCCAGCAGCGCGGGGGACAGTCTTTACGAGCAGTACGTC.

This clonotype turned up a few times. V gene TRBV24-1 combines with J gene TRBJ2-2; perhaps TRBD2 as D (6 bases). The CDR3 covers 15 residues. CDR1 KGHDR and CDR2 SFDVKD come from the germline V gene. Trimming shortened V by 6 bases and J by 3 bases, and 13 bases separated the two germline ends. The CDR3 here is CATSQQRVDTGELFF. The CDR3 DNA reads TGTGCCACCAGTCAACAGCGGGTCGACACCGGGGAGCTGTTTTTT.

The genes are TRBV6-2 or TRBV6-3 and TRBJ1-5; D gene unclear. The CDR3 spans 14 residues. Per the germline V gene, CDR1 is MNHEY and CDR2 is SVGEGT. V lost 3 bases, J lost 5 bases, and 11 bases lay in between. The CDR3 DNA sequence: TGTGCCAGCAGTTATGAACACCTTTATCAGCCCCAGCATTTT. This sequence encodes CASSYEHLYQPQHF.

This clonotype has more than one count but fewer than ten. The chain has TRBV7-6 and TRBJ2-1; tentatively, D is TRBD1 or TRBD2 (5 bases each). Germline-derived CDR1 and CDR2 are SGHVS and FNYEAQ. The ends were cut back, 0 bases at V and 10 bases at J, with 10 bases in the middle. The CDR3 covers 13 residues. CDR3 nucleotide sequence: TGTGCCAGCAGCTTAGCTGGGGGAGTGGAGCAGTTCTTC. Protein product: CASSLAGGVEQFF.

In this sample, this clonotype turned up a few times. The rearrangement uses TRBV11-2 and TRBJ2-2; TRBD2 agrees at 14 bases. Trimming cost V 4 bases and J 5 bases; bases outside gene matches: 3. CDR3 length: 16 residues. Germline loops: CDR1 SGHAT, CDR2 FQNNGV. The CDR3 loop reads CASSSRTSGGTGELFF. The DNA for the CDR3 is TGTGCCAGCAGCTCCCGGACTAGCGGGGGGACCGGGGAGCTGTTTTTT.

This clonotype showed up many times. CDR3 sequence reads: CASSLGRNTGELFF. The CDR3 coding sequence is TGCGCCAGCAGCCTGGGACGCAACACCGGGGAGCTGTTTTTT. V gene TRBV4-3 combines with J gene TRBJ2-2; D possibly uses TRBD1 or TRBD2 (5 bases each). The CDR3 is 14 amino acids. Germline CDR1 is LGHNA and CDR2 is YSLEER. V was trimmed by 4 bases and J by 2 bases, leaving 8 bases between them.

The rearrangement uses TRBV7-9 and TRBJ1-2, with D tentatively TRBD1 (5 bases). V lost 6 bases to trimming and J lost 0 bases, with 11 bases between them. Germline lookup yields CDR1 SEHNR and CDR2 FQNEAQ (reference sequence). The CDR3 loop spans 14 amino acids. CDR3 protein: CASRETGPNYGYTF. Here the CDR3 DNA reads TGTGCCAGCAGGGAAACAGGTCCTAACTATGGCTACACCTTC.

In its sample, this clonotype was seen a few times. The chain joins TRBV28 to TRBJ2-5; perhaps TRBD1 as D (7 bases). Germline V lookup: CDR1 MDHEN, CDR2 SYDVKM. There are 17 residues in the CDR3. V lost 7 bases and J lost 2, with 23 bases in between. The CDR3, as DNA: TGTGCCAGCACCCCCGGGCTGGCAGGGGGGCATCAAGAGACCCAGTACTTC. Amino acid sequence: CASTPGLAGGHQETQYF. Looking up the rest from reference TRBV28 and TRBJ2-5 gives the full variable domain: DVKVTQSSRYLVKRTGEKVFLECVQDMDHENMFWYRQDPGLGLRLIYFSYDVKMKEKGDIPEGYSVSREKKERFSLILESASTNQTSMYLCASTPGLAGGHQETQYFGPGTRLLVL.

DNA of the CDR3: TGTGCCAGCAGACGACAGGGGGCACGCACCGGGGAGCTGTTTTTT. Translated: CASRRQGARTGELFF. The chain couples TRBV27 to TRBJ2-2; 10 positions match TRBD1. There are 15 residues in the CDR3. Germline CDR1 MNHEY, CDR2 SMNVEV (reference sequence). V gave up 6 bases and J gave up 4 bases; unmatched junction bases: 5.

V gene TRBV3-1 combines with J gene TRBJ2-1; D is possibly TRBD2 (5 bases). This CDR3 comprises 15 residues. Trimming pared 4 bases from V and 8 bases from J, leaving 18 bases between. The V gene's germline CDR1 is LGHDT and CDR2 YNNKEL (reference sequence). The CDR3 here is CASSPLALPNDEQFF. The CDR3 DNA reads TGTGCCAGCAGCCCGCTAGCCCTTCCAAACGATGAGCAGTTCTTC.